What follows are 12 T cell receptor beta chains derived from one specimen sequenced in a study of blood T cell repertoires in COVID-19. Only in-frame clones appear in the TCRdb table, and some are missing; sequencing was by immunoSEQ multiplex PCR. Counted here are about 150,000 clones, approximately 84% occurring once; the ten biggest clones make up more than 3%. The sequenced sample consisted of PBMCs or T cells enriched from blood (not recorded which). All receptors come from a woman aged 45-59 years with acute COVID-19.

The CDR3 reads CASSAHGGANFEQYF. The CDR3 region has the DNA TGTGCCAGCAGCGCTCACGGGGGGGCGAACTTCGAGCAGTACTTC. The V gene is TRBV7-3, the J gene TRBJ2-7, with 8 bases fitting TRBD2. The CDR3 covers 15 residues. Losses at the gene ends were 5 bases for V and 6 bases for J; bases not matched to a gene: 12. Germline V gives CDR1 SGHTA, CDR2 FQGTGA.

The gene calls are TRBV28 and TRBJ1-2; maybe TRBD1 (5 bases). The germline V and J ends were trimmed by 8 bases and 0 bases, with 13 bases remaining between them. Per germline, CDR1 MDHEN and CDR2 SYDVKM. CDR3 length: 14 amino acids. For the CDR3, the DNA is TGTGCCAGCGTCCGACAGCGAGCTAACTATGGCTACACCTTC. Residues: CASVRQRANYGYTF.

The chain couples TRBV19 to TRBJ2-1; D possibly corresponds to TRBD2 (6 bases). The length of the CDR3 is 13 residues. Germline V CDR1 and CDR2: LNHDA, SQIVND (reference sequence). The V gene lost 3 bases and the J gene lost 9 bases, with 12 bases spanning the gap. DNA for the CDR3: TGTGCCAGTAGTATGGGAGGCGGGACTGAGCAGTTCTTC. This sequence encodes CASSMGGGTEQFF.

The chain uses TRBV9 and TRBJ1-5, with TRBD1 identical over 12 bases. Germline V gene sequence: CDR1 SGDLS, CDR2 YYNGEE. This CDR3 has 19 amino acids. J gave up 2 bases and V 6 bases, and 15 bases lay outside the gene matches. In DNA, the CDR3 is TGTGCCAGCATCTCCGGGACAGGGGGCTCCCCAGGTCGCAATCAGCCCCAGCATTTT. This codes for CASISGTGGSPGRNQPQHF. The full variable domain, its missing parts supplied by reference TRBV9 and TRBJ1-5, is DSGVTQTPKHLITATGQRVTLRCSPRSGDLSVYWYQQSLDQGLQFLIQYYNGEERAKGNILERFSAQQFPDLHSELNLSSLELGDSALYFCASISGTGGSPGRNQPQHFGDGTRLSIL.

In this sample, this clone turned up a few times. The gene calls are TRBV19 and TRBJ2-7; weak D call: TRBD2 (5 bases). CDR1 is LNHDA and CDR2 is SQIVND in the germline V gene (reference sequence). Trimming took 7 bases from V and 3 from J, leaving 19 bases between them. The CDR3 has 15 amino acids. The CDR3 loop reads CASTQTSYGDYEQYF. CDR3 DNA sequence: TGTGCCAGTACACAGACCTCGTACGGGGACTACGAGCAGTACTTC.

The chain carries TRBV10-3 and TRBJ1-1; perhaps TRBD1 as D (6 bases). CDR3 size: 15 residues. The V end was cut by 6 bases, the J end by 0 bases, with 14 bases between. In germline, CDR1 is ENHRY, CDR2 SYGVKD. CDR3 DNA sequence: TGTGCCATCAGCCAGGGGATAAGAATGAACACTGAAGCTTTCTTT. Residues: CAISQGIRMNTEAFF.

The rearrangement links TRBV2 to TRBJ1-2; D possibly corresponds to TRBD1 (5 bases). Germline CDR1 is SNHLY and CDR2 is FYNNEI. This CDR3 has 15 amino acids. Trimming took 3 bases from V and 6 from J, leaving 17 bases between them. The CDR3 DNA reads as TGTGCCAGCAGTGAGAAACCGGACATCATAGATGGCTACACCTTC. Translated: CASSEKPDIIDGYTF. The whole variable domain, filled in from reference TRBV2 and TRBJ1-2, reads EPEVTQTPSHQVTQMGQEVILRCVPISNHLYFYWYRQILGQKVEFLVSFYNNEISEKSEIFDDQFSVERPDGSNFTLKIRSTKLEDSAMYFCASSEKPDIIDGYTFGSGTRLTVV.

The rearrangement uses TRBV13 and TRBJ1-5; 11 nucleotides line up with TRBD1. Germline lookup yields CDR1 PRHDT and CDR2 FYEKMQ (reference sequence). This CDR3 is 15 amino acids long. The V gene end was trimmed by 6 bases and the J gene end by 4 bases; junction bases not matched to a gene: 5. CDR3: CASRKGQGGNQPQHF. The CDR3 nucleotides are TGTGCCAGCAGAAAGGGACAGGGGGGGAATCAGCCCCAGCATTTT.

The chain joins TRBV27 to TRBJ2-7; 8 positions match TRBD2. V lost 2 bases and J lost 0; bases outside the gene matches: 9. The germline V gene has CDR1 MNHEY and CDR2 SMNVEV (reference sequence). The CDR3 is made up of 17 amino acids. The CDR3 region has the DNA TGTGCCAGCAGTTTAAAAGGGCCCGGGACTAGCTCCTACGAGCAGTACTTC. Encoded protein: CASSLKGPGTSSYEQYF.

The rearrangement links TRBV11-2 to TRBJ1-3; D is possibly TRBD1 (5 bases). The V gene lost 4 bases and the J gene lost 0 bases, with 10 bases spanning the gap. CDR1 and CDR2 from the germline V gene are SGHAT and FQNNGV. This CDR3 is 15 amino acids long. CDR3 sequence reads: CASSSRVISGNTIYF. The CDR3 DNA is TGTGCCAGCAGCTCCAGGGTCATCTCTGGAAACACCATATATTTT.

This clone appeared once. The rearrangement joins TRBV18 to TRBJ1-6, with TRBD1 matching over 7 bases. The junction had 6 bases not matched to a gene; V was cut back by 6 bases and J by 7 bases. The CDR3 spans 14 residues. Per germline, CDR1 KGHSH and CDR2 LQKENI. CDR3 coding DNA: TGTGCCAGCTCGCTCCGGGACAGAAATTCACCCCTCCACTTT. Amino acids: CASSLRDRNSPLHF.

The chain is built from TRBV9 and TRBJ1-5, with D perhaps TRBD1 (5 bases). The germline V gene encodes CDR1 SGDLS and CDR2 YYNGEE. Trimming left V 3 bases short and J 4 bases short, with 8 bases between. The CDR3 spans 13 residues. The CDR3 nucleotides are TGTGCCAGCAGCGCACAGGTTAATCAGCCCCAGCATTTT. Encoded protein: CASSAQVNQPQHF.